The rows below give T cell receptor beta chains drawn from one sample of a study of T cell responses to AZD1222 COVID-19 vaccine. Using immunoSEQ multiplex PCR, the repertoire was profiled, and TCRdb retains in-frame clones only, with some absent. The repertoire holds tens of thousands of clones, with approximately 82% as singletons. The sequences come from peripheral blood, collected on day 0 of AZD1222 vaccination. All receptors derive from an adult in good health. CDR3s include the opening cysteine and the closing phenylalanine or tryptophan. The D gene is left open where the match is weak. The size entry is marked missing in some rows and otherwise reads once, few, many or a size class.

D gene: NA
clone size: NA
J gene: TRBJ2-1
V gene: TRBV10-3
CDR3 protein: CAISERDRYNEQFF
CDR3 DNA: TGTGCCATCAGTGAAAGAGACAGATACAATGAGCAGTTCTTC

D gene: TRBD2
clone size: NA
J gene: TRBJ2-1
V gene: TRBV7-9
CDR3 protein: CASSNVPGLGFVWQFF
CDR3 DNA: TGTGCCAGCAGCAACGTTCCGGGACTAGGATTTGTCTGGCAGTTCTTC

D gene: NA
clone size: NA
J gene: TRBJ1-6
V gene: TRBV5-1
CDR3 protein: CASSLVGNSPLHF
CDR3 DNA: TGCGCCAGCAGCTTGGTTGGAAATTCACCCCTCCACTTT

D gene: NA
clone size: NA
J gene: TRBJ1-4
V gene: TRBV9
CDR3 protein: CASSVAARGGEKLFF
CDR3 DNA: TGTGCCAGCAGCGTAGCCGCGAGGGGAGGTGAAAAACTGTTTTTT

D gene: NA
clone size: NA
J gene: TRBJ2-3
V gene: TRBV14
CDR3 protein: CASSQGASVSTDTQYF
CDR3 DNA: TGTGCCAGCAGCCAAGGGGCCAGCGTAAGCACAGATACGCAGTATTTT

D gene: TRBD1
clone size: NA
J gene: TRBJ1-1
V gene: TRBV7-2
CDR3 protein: CASSLRSGTGRLNTEAFF
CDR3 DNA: TGTGCCAGCAGCTTACGATCCGGGACAGGGAGATTGAACACTGAAGCTTTCTTT

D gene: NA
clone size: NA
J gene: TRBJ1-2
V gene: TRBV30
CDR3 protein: CAWTYSGTTGYTF
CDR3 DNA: TGTGCCTGGACCTACTCCGGGACAACGGGCTACACCTTC

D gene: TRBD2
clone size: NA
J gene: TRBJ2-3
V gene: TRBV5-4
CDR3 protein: CASRLAGTDTQYF
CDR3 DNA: TGTGCCAGCCGACTAGCGGGGACAGATACGCAGTATTTT

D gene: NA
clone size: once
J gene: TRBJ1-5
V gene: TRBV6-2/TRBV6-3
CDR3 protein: CASSYRSWGNQPQHF
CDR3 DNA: TGTGCCAGCAGTTACCGTTCTTGGGGCAATCAGCCCCAGCATTTT

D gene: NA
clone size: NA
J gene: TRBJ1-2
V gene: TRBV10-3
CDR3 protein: CAISDFGQDGYTF
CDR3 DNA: TGTGCCATCAGTGATTTTGGACAAGATGGCTACACCTTC

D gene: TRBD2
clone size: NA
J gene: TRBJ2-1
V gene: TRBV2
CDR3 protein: CASSSGTSGLNEQFF
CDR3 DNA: TGTGCCAGCAGTTCCGGGACTAGCGGTTTGAATGAGCAGTTCTTC

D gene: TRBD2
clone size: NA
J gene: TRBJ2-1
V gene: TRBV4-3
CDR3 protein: CASSQDISGGLNEQFF
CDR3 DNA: TGCGCCAGCAGCCAAGATATAAGCGGGGGCCTCAATGAGCAGTTCTTC

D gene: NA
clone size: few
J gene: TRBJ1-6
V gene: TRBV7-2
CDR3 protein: CASSLGRATNSPLHF
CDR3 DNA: TGTGCCAGCAGCTTAGGCAGGGCAACTAATTCACCCCTCCACTTT

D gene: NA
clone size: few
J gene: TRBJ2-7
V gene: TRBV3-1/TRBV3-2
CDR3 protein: CASSQRDRASYEQYF
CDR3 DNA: TGTGCCAGCAGCCAAAGAGACAGAGCCTCCTACGAGCAGTACTTC

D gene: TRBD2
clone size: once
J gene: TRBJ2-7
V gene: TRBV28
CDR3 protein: CASSLKGLASTYGEQYF
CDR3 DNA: TGTGCCAGCAGTTTAAAAGGACTAGCCTCCACCTACGGCGAGCAGTACTTC

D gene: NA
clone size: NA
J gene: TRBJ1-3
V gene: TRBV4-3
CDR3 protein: CASSQEAVGTGNTIYF
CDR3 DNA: TGCGCCAGCAGCCAAGAAGCGGTCGGGACAGGAAACACCATATATTTT

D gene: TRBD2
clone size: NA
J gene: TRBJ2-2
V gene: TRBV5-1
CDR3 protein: CASSLGPAVWPKTSGRALTGELFF
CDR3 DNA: TGCGCCAGCAGCTTGGGCCCGGCCGTGTGGCCGAAGACTAGCGGGAGGGCCCTCACCGGGGAGCTGTTTTTT

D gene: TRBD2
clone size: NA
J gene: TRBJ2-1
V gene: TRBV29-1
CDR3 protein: CSVEGLAVYNEQFF
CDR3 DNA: TGCAGCGTTGAAGGGCTAGCGGTCTACAATGAGCAGTTCTTC

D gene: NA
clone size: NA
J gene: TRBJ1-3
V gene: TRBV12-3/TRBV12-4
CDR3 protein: CASRGVSGNTIYF
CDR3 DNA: TGTGCCAGCCGGGGGGTCTCTGGAAACACCATATATTTT

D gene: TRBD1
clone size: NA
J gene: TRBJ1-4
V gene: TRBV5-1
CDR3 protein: CASSLIGTGGEKLFF
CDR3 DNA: TGCGCCAGCAGCTTGATAGGGACAGGGGGTGAAAAACTGTTTTTT

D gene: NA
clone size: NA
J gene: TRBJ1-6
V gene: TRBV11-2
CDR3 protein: CASSLRDPNSPLHF
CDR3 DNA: TGTGCCAGCAGCTTGCGGGACCCCAATTCACCCCTCCACTTT

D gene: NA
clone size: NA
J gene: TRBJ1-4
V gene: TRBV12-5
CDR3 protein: CASGLGWGGGSEKLFF
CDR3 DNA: TGTGCTAGTGGTTTGGGATGGGGGGGAGGATCTGAAAAACTGTTTTTT

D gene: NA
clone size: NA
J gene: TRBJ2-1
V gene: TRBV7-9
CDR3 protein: CASSPLGREQFF
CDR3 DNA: TGTGCCAGCAGCCCCTTGGGTCGTGAGCAGTTCTTC

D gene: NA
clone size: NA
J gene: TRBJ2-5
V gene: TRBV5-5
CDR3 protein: CASNRQTEGTQYF
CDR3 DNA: TGTGCCAGCAATCGACAGACTGAAGGGACCCAGTACTTC

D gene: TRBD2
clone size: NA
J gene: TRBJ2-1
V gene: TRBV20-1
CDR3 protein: CSASPLAGDSYNEQFF
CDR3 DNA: TGCAGTGCTAGTCCCCTAGCGGGAGACTCCTACAATGAGCAGTTCTTC

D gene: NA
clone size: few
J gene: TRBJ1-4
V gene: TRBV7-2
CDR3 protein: CASSTRGGLGEKLFF
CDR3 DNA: TGTGCCAGCAGCACCCGGGGGGGGCTAGGTGAAAAACTGTTTTTT

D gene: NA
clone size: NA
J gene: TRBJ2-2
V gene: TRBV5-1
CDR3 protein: CASRVSGPTGELFF
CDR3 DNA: TGCGCCAGCAGGGTCAGCGGGCCCACCGGGGAGCTGTTTTTT

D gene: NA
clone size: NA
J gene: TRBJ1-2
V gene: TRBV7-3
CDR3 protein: CASSLLVGGEEYGYTF
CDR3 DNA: TGTGCCAGCAGCTTACTGGTTGGGGGCGAGGAATATGGCTACACCTTC

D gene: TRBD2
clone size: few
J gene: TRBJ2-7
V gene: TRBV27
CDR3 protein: CASSLQPAGPPYEQYF
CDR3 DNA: TGTGCCAGCAGTTTACAACCAGCGGGACCGCCCTACGAGCAGTACTTC

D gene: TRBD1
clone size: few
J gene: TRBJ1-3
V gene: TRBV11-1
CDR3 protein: CASSLRTGGNTIYF
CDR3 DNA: TGTGCCAGCAGCCTACGGACAGGAGGAAACACCATATATTTT

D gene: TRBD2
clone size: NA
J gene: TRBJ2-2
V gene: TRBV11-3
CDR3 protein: CASSASGTNTGELFF
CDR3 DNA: TGTGCCAGCAGCGCCAGCGGGACGAACACCGGGGAGCTGTTTTTT

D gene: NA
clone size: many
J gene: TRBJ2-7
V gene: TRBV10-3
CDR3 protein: CAISGGGPSYEQYF
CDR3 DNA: TGTGCCATCAGTGGGGGTGGACCCTCCTACGAGCAGTACTTC

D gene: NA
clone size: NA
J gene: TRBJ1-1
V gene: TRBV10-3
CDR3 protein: CAISTFMGENTEAFF
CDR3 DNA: TGTGCCATCAGTACTTTTATGGGCGAGAACACTGAAGCTTTCTTT

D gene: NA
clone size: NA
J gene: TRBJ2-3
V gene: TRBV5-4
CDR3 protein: CASSQDTNTDTQYF
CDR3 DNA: TGTGCCAGCAGCCAGGACACTAACACAGATACGCAGTATTTT

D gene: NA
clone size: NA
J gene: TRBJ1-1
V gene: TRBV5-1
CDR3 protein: CASSLAGGETEAFF
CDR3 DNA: TGCGCCAGCAGCTTGGCGGGTGGGGAGACTGAAGCTTTCTTT